This TCR beta chain derives from a study of identical twins' blood T cells. Study-wide findings and caveats: Shared environment remains a possible cause of twin similarity.

Trimming took off 5 bases at V and 1 base at J, with 11 bases between the two ends. Germline values: CDR1 SEHNR, CDR2 FQNEAQ (reference sequence). The CDR3 contains 14 residues. The sample holds a few counts of this clonotype. Its specificity is not known. Three pairs of healthy female monozygous twins were the donors. Likely shared infections and vaccines: all three twin pairs were reared together. TCRdb redid the calling of the 5' RACE reads with MiXCR, one entry per CDR3 protein. The top ten hold roughly 5.5% of the sample, which has 300,000 to 450,000 distinct CDR3 sequences, 28% seen once. The chain joins TRBV7-9 to TRBJ1-1, with a weak D call TRBD1 (6 bases). The sample was PBMCs. This receptor was identified in a woman aged 18 to 55 in good health. CDR3 in amino acids: CASSHLGGNTEAFF. The CDR3 coding sequence is TGTGCCAGCAGCCACCTAGGGGGGAACACTGAAGCTTTCTTT.